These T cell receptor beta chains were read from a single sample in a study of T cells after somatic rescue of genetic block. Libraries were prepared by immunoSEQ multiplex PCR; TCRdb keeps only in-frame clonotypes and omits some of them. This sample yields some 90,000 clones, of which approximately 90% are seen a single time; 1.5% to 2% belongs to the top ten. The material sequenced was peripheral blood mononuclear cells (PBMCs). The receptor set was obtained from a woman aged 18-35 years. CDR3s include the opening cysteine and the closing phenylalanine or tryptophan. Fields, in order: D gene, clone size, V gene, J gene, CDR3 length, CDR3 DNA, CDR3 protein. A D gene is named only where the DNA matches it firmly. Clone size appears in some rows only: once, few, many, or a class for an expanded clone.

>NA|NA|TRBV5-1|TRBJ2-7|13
TGCGCCAGCAGCTTGTCGGCAGTGCTGGAGCAGTACTTC
CASSLSAVLEQYF
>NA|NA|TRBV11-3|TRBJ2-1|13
TGTGCCAGCAGCTTCCAAACATGGGATGAGCAGTTCTTC
CASSFQTWDEQFF
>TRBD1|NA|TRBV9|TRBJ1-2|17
TGTGCCAGCAGCGCCCGACCCGGGACAGGGGCTAACTATGGCTACACCTTC
CASSARPGTGANYGYTF
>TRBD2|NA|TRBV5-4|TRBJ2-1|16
TGTGCCAGCAGCCAACCTCGGTTAGCGGGAGCCAATGAGCAGTTCTTC
CASSQPRLAGANEQFF
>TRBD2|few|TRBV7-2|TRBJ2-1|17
TGTGCCAGCAGCCATTCCGGGGGGTTCGCTTCCTACAATGAGCAGTTCTTC
CASSHSGGFASYNEQFF
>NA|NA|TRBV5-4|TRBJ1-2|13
TGTGCCAGCAGCGCAAGGGGGGAGTATGGCTACACCTTC
CASSARGEYGYTF
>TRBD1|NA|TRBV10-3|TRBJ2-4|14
TGTGCCATCAGGGGCGGGACAGGGGAGGACATTCAGTACTTC
CAIRGGTGEDIQYF
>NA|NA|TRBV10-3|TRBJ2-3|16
TGTGCCATCAGGGACATCAGGTCACTTTATACAGATACGCAGTATTTT
CAIRDIRSLYTDTQYF
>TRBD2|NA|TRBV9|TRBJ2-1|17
TGTGCCAGCAGCGTAGCCCTCCCAGGACTAGCGGGAAATGAGCAGTTCTTC
CASSVALPGLAGNEQFF
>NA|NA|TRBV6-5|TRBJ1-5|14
TGTGCCAGCAGATTCACAGGGCCAAATCAGCCCCAGCATTTT
CASRFTGPNQPQHF
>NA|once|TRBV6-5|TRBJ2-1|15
TGTGCCAGCAGTTACTCGTTATTGGGCGACAATGAGCAGTTCTTC
CASSYSLLGDNEQFF
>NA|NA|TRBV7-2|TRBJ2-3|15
TGTGCCAGCAGCTTAGCTCGGGGCGGCACAGATACGCAGTATTTT
CASSLARGGTDTQYF
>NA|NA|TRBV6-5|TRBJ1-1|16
TGTGCCAGCAGTTTGGCACAGGGTTTGAGGGGGACTGAAGCTTTCTTT
CASSLAQGLRGTEAFF
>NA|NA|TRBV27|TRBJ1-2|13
TGTGCCAGCAGTAGGGAGACTAACTATGGCTACACCTTC
CASSRETNYGYTF
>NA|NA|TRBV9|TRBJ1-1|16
TGTGCCAGCAGTCTTGATAACAGGGCCGCGAACACTGAAGCTTTCTTT
CASSLDNRAANTEAFF
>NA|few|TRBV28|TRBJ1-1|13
TGTGCCAGCAGTCCACTGCGGGTGGGCAAGGCTTTCTTT
CASSPLRVGKAFF
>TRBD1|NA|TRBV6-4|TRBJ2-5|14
TGTGCCAGCAGTGACGCAGGGGGACAAGAGACCCAGTACTTC
CASSDAGGQETQYF
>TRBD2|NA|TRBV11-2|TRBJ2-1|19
TGTGCCAGCAGCTTAGTACTAGCGGGAGGCCTGAGCTCCTACAATGAGCAGTTCTTC
CASSLVLAGGLSSYNEQFF
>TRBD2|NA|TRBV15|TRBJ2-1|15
TGTGCCACCAGCCGCGTTCGGGAGGGCGGGGATGAGCAGTTCTTC
CATSRVREGGDEQFF
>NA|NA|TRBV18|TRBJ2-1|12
TGTGCCAGCTCACCCGGCCGGGCCCCGGAGTTCTTC
CASSPGRAPEFF
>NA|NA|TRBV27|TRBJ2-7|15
TGTGCCAGCAGTTTAGTCGCTAGCGTCACCCGGGAGCAGTACTTC
CASSLVASVTREQYF
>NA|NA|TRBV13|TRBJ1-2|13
TGTGCCAGCAGCTTAGATCCCCGCCAGGGCTACACCTTC
CASSLDPRQGYTF
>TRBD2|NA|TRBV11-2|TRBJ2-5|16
TGTGCCAGCAGCTTCAACCAAGTGGCTAGCGGAGAGACCCAGTACTTC
CASSFNQVASGETQYF
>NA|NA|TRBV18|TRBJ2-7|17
TGTGCCAGCTCACCAGCCGGGGGTTTCAGGCTTTCCCGCGAGCAGTACTTC
CASSPAGGFRLSREQYF
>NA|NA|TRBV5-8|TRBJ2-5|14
TGTGCCAGCAGCCGGGGCAGTATGGGAGAGACCCAGTACTTC
CASSRGSMGETQYF
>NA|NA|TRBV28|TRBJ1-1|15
TGTGCCAGCAGTTTCCTTCGCCGCCAGGACCCTGAAGCTTTCTTT
CASSFLRRQDPEAFF
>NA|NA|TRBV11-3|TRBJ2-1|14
TGTGCCAGCAGCTTGGCGGAAGGGCGTAATGAGCAGTTCTTC
CASSLAEGRNEQFF
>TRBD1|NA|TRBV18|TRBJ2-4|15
TGTGCCAGCTCACCTGAGGGACAGGTCAAAAACATTCAGTACTTC
CASSPEGQVKNIQYF
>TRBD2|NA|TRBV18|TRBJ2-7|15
TGTGCCAGCTCACGCGGGACTAGCAGACTTTACGAGCAGTACTTC
CASSRGTSRLYEQYF
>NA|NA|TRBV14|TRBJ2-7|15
TGTGCCAGCAGCCAAAAGTGGCTCCCCAACAGCGAGCAGTACTTC
CASSQKWLPNSEQYF
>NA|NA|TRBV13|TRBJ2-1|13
TGTGCCAGCAGCCCCCCAGTTCAAGATGAGCAGTTCTTC
CASSPPVQDEQFF
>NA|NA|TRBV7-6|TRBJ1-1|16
TGTGCCAGCAGCTTAATCGGGGCACCAGTGAACACTGAAGCTTTCTTT
CASSLIGAPVNTEAFF
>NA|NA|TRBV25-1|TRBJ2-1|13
TGTGCCAGCACTGGCTTTTCCTTTAATGAGCAGTTCTTC
CASTGFSFNEQFF
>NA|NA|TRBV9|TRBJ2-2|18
TGTGCCAGCAGCGTAGATACCAATAGTGTGACTCTGACCGGGGAGCTGTTTTTT
CASSVDTNSVTLTGELFF
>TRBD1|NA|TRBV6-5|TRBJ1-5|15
TGTGCCAGCAGTTACTCGAAAGGGGGCGATCAGCCCCAGCATTTT
CASSYSKGGDQPQHF
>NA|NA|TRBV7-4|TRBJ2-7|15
TGTGCCAGCAGCTTAATTAACGCTAGCGACTACGAGCAGTACTTC
CASSLINASDYEQYF
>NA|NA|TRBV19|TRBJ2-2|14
TGTGCCTGTGGGAGCGGGTGGGCCACCGGGGAGCTGTTTTTT
CACGSGWATGELFF
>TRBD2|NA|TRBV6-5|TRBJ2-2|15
TGTGCCAGCAGCTGGACTAGCGGGAGGACCGGGGAGCTGTTTTTT
CASSWTSGRTGELFF
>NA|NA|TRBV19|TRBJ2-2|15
TGTGCCAGTAGTGCACGGGGTACTAACACCGGGGAGCTGTTTTTT
CASSARGTNTGELFF